This passage covers 19 T cell receptor beta chains from one sample sequenced in a study of T cell repertoires in cytomegalovirus infection. For these TCRs, the target antigens are not known. TCRdb re-called the reads through MiXCR, storing one row per CDR3 protein. The sample holds approximately 730,000 distinct CDR3 sequences; roughly a third are singletons and the top ten take roughly 18%. Sample: cultured PBMCs, taken from culture after CMV antigen stimulation. These receptors came from a human donor in good health (CMV status not recorded). Some clones in this sample may be carry-over from other donors' samples.

This clonotype occurred a few times. The chain links TRBV7-2 to TRBJ1-1, with TRBD1 matching over 8 bases. Per the germline V gene, CDR1 is SGHTA and CDR2 is FQGNSA. This CDR3 contains 14 residues. V was pared by 2 bases and J by 10 bases, with 9 bases of the junction left unmatched. CDR3 sequence: CASSLRRTGYGAFF. The CDR3 nucleotides are TGTGCCAGCAGCTTAAGACGGACAGGGTATGGAGCTTTCTTT.

This clonotype was seen a few times. V is TRBV28 and J is TRBJ2-1; TRBD1 aligns across 9 bases. V dropped 8 bases and J dropped 7; count of bases not matched to a gene: 30. Germline values: CDR1 MDHEN, CDR2 SYDVKM. The CDR3 consists of 21 residues. CDR3 sequence: CASFLFWDRASVTRISNEQFF. The CDR3 nucleotides are TGTGCCAGCTTCCTCTTCTGGGACAGGGCATCGGTAACCCGTATTTCGAATGAGCAGTTCTTC.

This clonotype was seen a handful of times. The V call is TRBV7-9, the J call TRBJ1-2, with TRBD1 matching over 9 bases. Per germline, CDR1 SEHNR and CDR2 FQNEAQ (reference sequence). The CDR3 has 14 amino acids. Unmatched junction bases numbered 13, after V lost 9 bases and J lost 8 bases. CDR3 protein: CASTNSDRGEGYTF. Written as DNA, the CDR3 is TGTGCCAGTACTAACTCCGACAGGGGGGAAGGCTACACCTTC.

In its sample, this clonotype was seen many times. The chain couples TRBV7-2 to TRBJ2-7; TRBD1 aligns across 7 bases. CDR1 is SGHTA, CDR2 FQGNSA, per germline. The CDR3 covers 13 residues. J was trimmed by 6 bases and V by 1 base; bases with no gene match: 3. DNA for the CDR3: TGTGCCAGCAGCTTAGAAGGGGGCGGCGAGCAGTACTTC. Protein product: CASSLEGGGEQYF.

The rearrangement joins TRBV20-1 to TRBJ2-3; 13 bases match TRBD2. The CDR3 contains 14 residues. CDR1 DFQATT and CDR2 SNEGSKA come from the germline V gene (reference sequence). J was trimmed by 5 bases and V by 4 bases; bases with no gene match: 3. The CDR3 loop reads CSATLAGGQDTQYF. CDR3 coding DNA: TGCAGTGCTACACTAGCGGGAGGGCAAGATACGCAGTATTTT.

The chain employs TRBV5-6 and TRBJ2-5, with D unclear. Trimming removed 1 base at V and 5 bases at J, with 12 bases between. This CDR3 is 14 amino acids long. Germline CDR1 reads SGHDT; CDR2 reads YYEEEE. CDR3 sequence: CASSLSGRMETQYF. CDR3 DNA sequence: TGTGCCAGCAGCTTGTCGGGTAGAATGGAGACCCAGTACTTC.

This clonotype appeared a few times. J is TRBJ1-1 and V is TRBV4-1; 9 bases fit TRBD1. The J segment lost 4 bases and the V segment lost 4 bases, leaving 10 bases of the junction unmatched. The CDR3 runs 16 residues. Per the germline V gene, CDR1 is MGHRA and CDR2 is YSYEKL. The CDR3 coding sequence is TGCGCCAGCAGCCGCCACCGGGACAGGGTTTCCACTGAAGCTTTCTTT. Its translation: CASSRHRDRVSTEAFF.

This clonotype has just one count. This chain connects TRBV20-1 to TRBJ2-7, with 14 bases aligning to TRBD2. The germline CDR1 and CDR2 sequences are DFQATT and SNEGSKA (reference sequence). The CDR3 consists of 15 residues. V gave up 8 bases and J gave up 0 bases; unmatched junction bases: 6. The CDR3 bases are TGCAGTCAGACCGGGACTAGCGGGGGCTCCTACGAGCAGTACTTC. Encoded protein: CSQTGTSGGSYEQYF.

This chain connects TRBV12-3 or TRBV12-4 to TRBJ1-3; a weak D match, TRBD1 (5 bases). V was trimmed by 6 bases and J by 0 bases, leaving 27 bases between them. CDR3 length: 20 amino acids. The CDR3 reads CASSLKAFLGAGGSGNTIYF. Written as DNA, the CDR3 is TGTGCCAGCAGCTTAAAGGCTTTTCTAGGCGCTGGGGGCTCTGGAAACACCATATATTTT.

The V gene is TRBV12-3 or TRBV12-4, the J gene TRBJ2-1; TRBD2 matches at 10 bases. V dropped 6 bases and J dropped 3; count of bases not matched to a gene: 8. This CDR3 spans 16 amino acids. CDR3 region: CASSPPGLAYYNEQFF. The CDR3 DNA sequence: TGTGCCAGCAGCCCACCGGGACTAGCGTACTACAATGAGCAGTTCTTC.

V is TRBV2 and J is TRBJ1-1; D is undetermined. This CDR3 contains 13 residues. V was cut by 6 bases and J by 5 bases, with 13 bases left in between. From germline, CDR1 is SNHLY and CDR2 FYNNEI. The CDR3 DNA reads TGTGCCAGCAGCTTACAGCTTGGAACTGAAGCTTTCTTT. The encoded protein is CASSLQLGTEAFF.

The J gene is TRBJ2-5, the V gene TRBV6-2 or TRBV6-3; D gene uncertain. The CDR3 extends over 16 amino acids. The germline V and J ends were trimmed by 2 bases and 1 base, with 14 bases remaining between them. CDR1 MNHEY and CDR2 SVGEGT come from the germline V gene. In DNA form, the CDR3 reads TGTGCCAGCAGTTACGGCGTCGGGCAGATCCAAGAGACCCAGTACTTC. This gives the protein CASSYGVGQIQETQYF.

This clonotype was detected a few times. The chain joins TRBV11-2 to TRBJ2-1; 11 bases are shared with TRBD2. V was clipped by 8 bases and J by 6 bases; unmatched bases: 3. This CDR3 has 13 residues. Per the germline V gene, CDR1 is SGHAT and CDR2 is FQNNGV. The CDR3 nucleotides are TGTGCCAGCGGACTAGCGGGCTTCAATGAGCAGTTCTTC. It translates to CASGLAGFNEQFF.

This chain links TRBV5-1 with TRBJ2-5; 10 bases fit TRBD2. The CDR3 is 17 amino acids. Germline V lookup: CDR1 SGHRS, CDR2 YFSETQ. J was trimmed by 5 bases and V by 4 bases; bases with no gene match: 14. CDR3 amino acids: CASSTQPAGTSVETQYF. CDR3 bases: TGCGCCAGCAGCACACAACCCGCCGGGACTAGCGTTGAGACCCAGTACTTC.

V is TRBV19 and J is TRBJ1-4; the match to TRBD1 covers 8 bases. This CDR3 has 16 residues. After removal of 3 bases from V and 6 bases from J, the junction contained 9 bases not matched to a gene. The germline CDR1 and CDR2 sequences are LNHDA and SQIVND (reference sequence). The CDR3, as DNA: TGTGCCAGTAGTATCTACAGGGGGAAGTTGGATGAAAAACTGTTTTTT. Its translation: CASSIYRGKLDEKLFF.

This clonotype has just a few counts. The V call is TRBV2, the J call TRBJ2-3, with TRBD1 matching 7 bases. J lost 8 bases, V lost 8 bases, and 10 bases had no gene match. CDR3 length equals 13 residues. CDR1 and CDR2 (germline): SNHLY, FYNNEI. CDR3 DNA: TGTGCCAGCGGGGACAGAACCCTGAGTACGCAGTATTTT. It yields the protein CASGDRTLSTQYF.

The chain uses TRBV25-1 and TRBJ1-2, with D perhaps TRBD1 (5 bases). This CDR3 spans 14 amino acids. CDR1 MGHDK and CDR2 SYGVNS come from the germline V gene. V lost 2 bases to trimming and J lost 6 bases, with 13 bases between them. CDR3 nucleotide sequence: TGTGCCAGCAGTGAAGGGAACAGGCCTGATGGCTACACCTTC. It is translated as CASSEGNRPDGYTF.

The chain is built from TRBV7-2 and TRBJ1-1; tentatively, D is TRBD1 (6 bases). Looked up from germline, CDR1 is SGHTA and CDR2 is FQGNSA. The CDR3 is 14 residues long. Trimming took 10 bases from V and 1 from J, leaving 16 bases between them. The CDR3 sequence: CAKSYQGTNTEAFF. The DNA for the CDR3 is TGTGCCAAAAGCTATCAGGGGACGAACACTGAAGCTTTCTTT.

This rearrangement joins TRBV6-1 to TRBJ2-2; a possible D gene is TRBD2 (5 bases). The CDR3 runs to 15 residues. CDR1 and CDR2 (germline): MNHNS, SASEGT. Trimming removed 0 bases from V and 7 bases from J, with 12 bases in between. CDR3 protein: CASSEAVDGDGELFF. In nucleotides, the CDR3 is TGTGCCAGCAGTGAAGCGGTGGACGGGGACGGGGAGCTGTTTTTT.